This entry is about one T cell receptor beta chain. Assay: immunoSEQ multiplex PCR; the TCRdb copy retains only in-frame clones and omits some. The sample lists over 100,000 clones, about 89% occurring once. V was cut by 5 bases and J by 6 bases, with 20 bases left in between. CDR1 is LNHDA and CDR2 is SQIVND in the germline V gene (reference sequence). The CDR3 is made up of 15 amino acids. The entry originates in a study of control samples from healthy donors and cancer patients. Source material: blood. The chain is built from TRBV19 and TRBJ2-7; no clear D. The source is a woman aged 45-59 years in good health. The CDR3 sequence: CASSPLASLRSEQYV. For the CDR3, the DNA is TGTGCCAGTAGTCCACTGGCGTCGTTGAGGAGCGAGCAGTACGTC.